This TCR beta chain was captured by sequencing in a study of blood T cell repertoires in COVID-19. TCRdb's copy holds only in-frame clones and misses some; the assay was immunoSEQ multiplex PCR. The sample carries about 250,000 clones, 80% to 90% recorded once. The specimen was PBMCs or T cells enriched from blood (not recorded which). This TCR was recovered from a woman aged 40 to 50 who had been exposed to COVID-19.

The DNA of the CDR3 is TGTGCCAGCAGCCCCGGGGGAGGCCTGGGATACGAGCAGTACTTC. Amino acid sequence: CASSPGGGLGYEQYF. The rearrangement joins TRBV3-1 (or the pseudogene TRBV3-2) to TRBJ2-7, with D perhaps TRBD2 (6 bases). V was trimmed by 4 bases and J by 4 bases, leaving 17 bases between them. The CDR3 sequence is 15 residues long. The germline V gene has CDR1 LGHDT and CDR2 YNNKEL (reference sequence).